This T cell receptor (beta chain) is from a study of cytomegalovirus exposure and HLA in healthy donors. Overall study context: In an earlier analysis, 90 million to 130 million unique TCR beta sequences were found from some 200 million T cells. The study, taken as a whole, reports: According to a later analysis, donors in an Asian-associated ancestry cluster reportedly had fewer N-insertions than the 666-donor mean. Researchers counted 164 TCR beta chains as cytomegalovirus-associated. In vitro work confirmed that a few CMV-associated chains recognize CMV antigens.

A note on this clone: Antigen: not known.

The V gene lost 10 bases and the J gene lost 10 bases, with 16 bases spanning the gap. Germline-derived CDR1 and CDR2 are MNHEY and SVGAGI. The CDR3 extends over 12 amino acids. Amplification used 60 Vbeta primers and 13 Jbeta primers. The table came from immunoSEQ multiplex PCR; TCRdb's copy has only in-frame clones and leaves some out. The sample includes about 40,000 clones. V usage is TRBV6-5 and J usage is TRBJ1-4; D gene unclear. The sequence was obtained from a male donor in good health and CMV-seronegative. Sequences were obtained from PBMCs. Here the CDR3 reads CATAPPAGKLFF. In DNA, the CDR3 is TGTGCCACAGCACCTCCTGCGGGAAAACTGTTTTTT.